The 7 T cell receptor beta chains given below trace back to one sample, sequenced in a study of spatial heterogeneity in lung cancer. The sample's time point: sample taken at primary tumor resection. TCRs were sequenced from unsorted whole RNA of tumor, nontumor lung or PBMC. Each CDR3 protein is one row after TCRdb ran MiXCR on the 5' RACE reads. This table has tens of thousands of distinct CDR3 sequences, around 5.5% appearing once. The sample here was PBMCs, taken at surgery. The receptors derive from a female donor with early-stage non-small cell lung cancer.

This clonotype was recorded at least ten times. The chain employs TRBV28 and TRBJ2-1; D is possibly TRBD2 (5 bases). Germline CDR1 and CDR2: MDHEN and SYDVKM. Between the trimmed V and J ends, which lost 8 bases and 6 bases, there was a span of 14 bases. The CDR3 consists of 13 residues. CDR3 sequence: CASGSSAPNEQFF. The DNA for the CDR3 is TGTGCCAGCGGGAGCTCGGCCCCCAATGAGCAGTTCTTC.

This clonotype was seen ten or more times. V usage is TRBV5-1 and J usage is TRBJ1-1, with D possibly being TRBD1 (5 bases). V shed 7 bases and J shed 3 bases, with 16 bases lying between them. In germline, CDR1 is SGHRS, CDR2 YFSETQ. This CDR3 is 14 amino acids long. CDR3 sequence reads: CASRDLKGDTEAFF. The DNA for the CDR3 is TGCGCCAGCCGGGATTTAAAAGGGGACACTGAAGCTTTCTTT.

This clonotype was counted at least ten times. The chain couples TRBV4-1 to TRBJ1-5; D is unresolved. CDR1 is MGHRA and CDR2 is YSYEKL in the germline V gene. The V gene lost 0 bases and the J gene lost 7 bases, with 7 bases spanning the gap. The CDR3 length is 13 residues. The CDR3 DNA sequence: TGCGCCAGCAGCCAAGAGAGAGACCAGCCCCAGCATTTT. It specifies CASSQERDQPQHF.

This clonotype was seen many times. The chain employs TRBV3-1 and TRBJ1-3; D remains ambiguous. V was pared by 1 base and J by 3 bases, with 4 bases between. The CDR3 covers 13 residues. Looked up from germline, CDR1 is LGHDT and CDR2 is YNNKEL (reference sequence). The CDR3: CASSQGNGNTIYF. The CDR3 DNA is TGTGCCAGCAGCCAAGGAAATGGAAACACCATATATTTT.

This clonotype came up many times. The chain couples TRBV5-8 to TRBJ2-1; D remains unclear. Germline CDR1 is SGHTS and CDR2 is YDEGEE. CDR3 length: 15 residues. Deletions cut 1 base from V and 0 bases from J, with 8 bases between. In nucleotides, the CDR3 is TGTGCCAGCAGCTTGCTACGGAGCTCCTACAATGAGCAGTTCTTC. Its protein product is CASSLLRSSYNEQFF.

In this sample, this clonotype turned up many times. The V gene is TRBV5-1, the J gene TRBJ2-5; no firm D call. CDR3 length equals 14 residues. Germline V gene sequence: CDR1 SGHRS, CDR2 YFSETQ. V dropped 0 bases and J dropped 4 bases, with 10 bases sitting between them. The CDR3 here is CASSLAHGGETQYF. The DNA of the CDR3 is TGCGCCAGCAGCTTGGCACACGGCGGAGAGACCCAGTACTTC. Based on the CDR3 plus reference TRBV5-1 and TRBJ2-5, the full variable domain is KAGVTQTPRYLIKTRGQQVTLSCSPISGHRSVSWYQQTPGQGLQFLFEYFSETQRNKGNFPGRFSGRQFSNSRSEMNVSTLELGDSALYLCASSLAHGGETQYFGPGTRLLVL.

The chain joins TRBV2 to TRBJ1-2; D not certain. Trimming shortened V by 8 bases and J by 4 bases, and 14 bases separated the two germline ends. The V gene's germline CDR1 is SNHLY and CDR2 FYNNEI. This CDR3 contains 13 residues. The CDR3 DNA follows: TGTGCCAGCGCGCCGGGTAGTGGCTATGGCTACACCTTC. Amino acids: CASAPGSGYGYTF.